Included here is one T cell receptor beta chain sequence, with context. What it binds is not known. Use of 60 Vbeta and 13 Jbeta primers characterized the PCR. Data came from immunoSEQ multiplex PCR; TCRdb stores just in-frame clones and leaves some out. Here the sample spans around 130,000 clones, around 69% being singletons. The sample comes from a study of cytomegalovirus exposure and HLA in healthy donors. Findings and caveats of the study: A classifier reportedly called cytomegalovirus status with high sensitivity and specificity. In an earlier analysis, about 87% or about 30%: the productive usage of most TCR beta V segments. Later on, an analysis found that several of the most significant clusters appeared to be linked to common viral pathogens, which included parvovirus B19.

The CDR3 consists of 16 residues. Per the germline V gene, CDR1 is SGHTS and CDR2 is YDEGEE. V lost 0 bases and J lost 2; bases outside the gene matches: 7. This rearrangement joins TRBV5-8 to TRBJ2-5, with TRBD1 matching over 7 bases. Sequenced sample: PBMCs. The TCR sequence derives from a woman aged 40 to 50 in good health and CMV-seropositive. The CDR3 DNA sequence: TGTGCCAGCAGCTTGGAGGGAAGGGGGCCGCAAGAGACCCAGTACTTC. Residues: CASSLEGRGPQETQYF.